This TCR beta chain was recorded in a study of blood T cells in healthy people across ages. Study-level points and caveats: Expanded clonotype shifts may have been confounded, as the donors had an unknown CMV status. Donors of long life had a larger count of naive CD4+ cells and greater diversity than aged donors.

For the second PCR, which ran for roughly 7 to 11 cycles, a sample-barcoded 5' primer and a J-beta primer mix were used. TCRdb re-analysed the 5' RACE reads in MiXCR, keeping a single row per CDR3 protein. The sample contains 850,000 to 1,000,000 distinct CDR3 sequences, 45% to 60% of which appear only once. V lost 6 bases and J lost 4; bases outside the gene matches: 24. The germline CDR1 and CDR2 sequences are SQVTM and ANQGSEA. This CDR3 has 19 residues. The table lists this clonotype with a few counts. What it binds is unknown. Isolating PBMCs gave at least 6 million of these cells per sample. The V call is TRBV29-1, the J call TRBJ2-5, with 9 bases matching TRBD1. The sequence came from a woman aged 60-70 years in good health. Sequencing used blood. CDR3 residues: CSVRGERVRTGVVAETQYF. DNA for the CDR3: TGCAGCGTCCGAGGGGAGCGCGTGAGGACAGGGGTTGTTGCAGAGACCCAGTACTTC.